Following are 23 T cell receptor beta chains from one sample sequenced in a study of PD-1 blockade in mismatch repair-deficient tumors. The repertoire was sequenced with immunoSEQ multiplex PCR; TCRdb's copy has only in-frame clones and lacks some. The sample lists tens of thousands of clones; 70% to 85% were seen once. Material: PBMCs, obtained before pembrolizumab treatment. The receptor set was obtained from an adult with mismatch repair-deficient cancer.

V usage is TRBV19 and J usage is TRBJ2-1; 12 positions match TRBD2. Germline CDR1 LNHDA, CDR2 SQIVND (reference sequence). V dropped 4 bases and J dropped 7; count of bases not matched to a gene: 11. This CDR3 has 17 amino acids. The CDR3 sequence is CASSSPSGRAELNEQFF. CDR3 coding DNA: TGTGCCAGTAGTAGTCCTAGCGGGAGGGCCGAGTTAAATGAGCAGTTCTTC.

The chain has TRBV28 and TRBJ1-1, with TRBD1 identical over 7 bases. The trim removed 5 bases at V and 1 base at J, leaving 1 base unmatched. Germline loops: CDR1 MDHEN, CDR2 SYDVKM. The length of the CDR3 is 13 residues. This CDR3 is CASSGTANTEAFF. Here the CDR3 DNA reads TGTGCCAGCAGTGGGACAGCGAACACTGAAGCTTTCTTT.

This clone is a singleton in its sample. V usage is TRBV21-1 and J usage is TRBJ2-1; the tabulated D call, TRBD2, remains unverified against the DNA. TRBV21-1 is designated a pseudogene. The length of the CDR3 is 17 residues. The CDR3 region is CASSLPGLAGLAREQFF. CDR3 bases: TGTGCCAGCAGCTTACCGGGACTAGCGGGCCTAGCGCGTGAGCAGTTCTTC.

This chain's CDR3 is CASSLPTERLIYGYTF. The CDR3 DNA reads TGTGCCAGCAGCTTGCCCACGGAGAGGTTGATCTATGGCTACACCTTC. The chain uses TRBV5-4 and TRBJ1-2; D remains unclear. Germline CDR1 SGHNT, CDR2 YYREEE (reference sequence). The length of the CDR3 is 16 residues. Trimming cost V 1 base and J 4 bases, with 17 bases left between them.

This sequence joins TRBV25-1 and TRBJ2-6; TRBD1 is a possible D gene (5 bases). V lost 2 bases, J lost 2 bases, and 16 bases lay in between. The CDR3 covers 18 residues. Germline V gene data show CDR1 as MGHDK and CDR2 as SYGVNS. The chain's CDR3 is CASSEGAGPHPGANVLTF. For the CDR3, the DNA is TGTGCCAGCAGTGAAGGTGCAGGGCCTCATCCTGGGGCCAACGTCCTGACTTTC.

This clone was counted only a few times. The chain is built from TRBV19 and TRBJ2-7; possibly TRBD1 for D (6 bases). V was cut by 8 bases and J by 5 bases, with 25 bases left in between. This CDR3 is 16 amino acids long. Germline V gene data show CDR1 as LNHDA and CDR2 as SQIVND (reference sequence). The CDR3: CASRASSLGGIDEQYF. The DNA for the CDR3 is TGTGCCAGTCGTGCGTCGTCCTTAGGGGGAATCGACGAGCAGTACTTC.

The rearrangement links TRBV5-1 to TRBJ2-3; TRBD2 might be the D (6 bases). V gave up 2 bases and J gave up 6 bases, with 10 bases separating them. This CDR3 comprises 13 residues. The germline CDR1 and CDR2 sequences are SGHRS and YFSETQ. CDR3 nucleotide sequence: TGCGCCAGCAGCTTTGGGGGAGGCGATACGCAGTATTTT. The encoded protein is CASSFGGGDTQYF.

This chain uses TRBV10-2 with TRBJ2-1, with 8 bases identical to TRBD2. Trimming at V came to 10 bases and at J to 4 bases, leaving 9 bases not matched to a gene. The CDR3 is 14 amino acids. Germline values: CDR1 WSHSY, CDR2 SAAADI. In nucleotides, the CDR3 is TGCGCCACCTATAGCGCGGGAGGTTACAATGAGCAGTTCTTC. Its protein is CATYSAGGYNEQFF.

The chain uses TRBV7-9 and TRBJ1-2; D might be TRBD1 (5 bases). V lost 5 bases and J 4 bases, leaving 17 bases between the germline ends. Looked up from germline, CDR1 is SEHNR and CDR2 is FQNEAQ (reference sequence). The CDR3 length is 15 residues. The CDR3 reads CASSRAIREVYGYTF. As DNA, the CDR3 is TGTGCCAGCAGCAGGGCAATCAGGGAAGTCTATGGCTACACCTTC. Using reference TRBV7-9 and TRBJ1-2 for the parts outside the CDR3, the full variable domain is DTGVSQNPRHKITKRGQNVTFRCDPISEHNRLYWYRQTLGQGPEFLTYFQNEAQLEKSRLLSDRFSAERPKGSFSTLEIQRTEQGDSAMYLCASSRAIREVYGYTFGSGTRLTVV.

The V gene is TRBV29-1, the J gene TRBJ1-2, with D possibly being TRBD1 (6 bases). The V gene lost 4 bases and the J gene lost 5 bases, with 11 bases spanning the gap. This CDR3 has 12 residues. Per germline, CDR1 SQVTM and CDR2 ANQGSEA. The CDR3: CSVVGAGYGYTF. CDR3 nucleotides: TGCAGCGTTGTGGGGGCCGGGTATGGCTACACCTTC. Variable domain in full (rest from reference TRBV29-1 and TRBJ1-2): SAVISQKPSRDICQRGTSLTIQCQVDSQVTMMFWYRQQPGQSLTLIATANQGSEATYESGFVIDKFPISRPNLTFSTLTVSNMSPEDSSIYLCSVVGAGYGYTFGSGTRLTVV.

V usage is TRBV6-1 and J usage is TRBJ2-7; D remains unclear. The CDR3 sequence is 13 residues long. The ends were cut back, 0 bases at V and 4 bases at J, with 7 bases in the middle. Germline V lookup: CDR1 MNHNS, CDR2 SASEGT. The CDR3 loop is CASSEANGYEQYF. DNA for the CDR3: TGTGCCAGCAGTGAAGCGAACGGGTACGAGCAGTACTTC.

This rearrangement joins TRBV5-1 to TRBJ2-2; TRBD2 might be the D (6 bases). V gave up 0 bases and J gave up 0 bases, with 9 bases separating them. This CDR3 has 16 residues. Germline V gene sequence: CDR1 SGHRS, CDR2 YFSETQ. The CDR3: CASSLGDSPNTGELFF. The CDR3, as DNA: TGCGCCAGCAGCTTGGGGGACTCCCCGAACACCGGGGAGCTGTTTTTT.

The gene calls are TRBV11-2 and TRBJ2-7; D is undetermined. V was pared by 8 bases and J by 1 base, with 15 bases between. This CDR3 contains 14 residues. CDR1 and CDR2 (germline): SGHAT, FQNNGV. CDR3 amino acids: CASRDTRISYEQYF. The DNA for the CDR3 is TGTGCCAGCCGAGACACTCGAATTTCCTACGAGCAGTACTTC. The whole variable domain, filled in from reference TRBV11-2 and TRBJ2-7, reads EAGVAQSPRYKIIEKRQSVAFWCNPISGHATLYWYQQILGQGPKLLIQFQNNGVVDDSQLPKDRFSAERLKGVDSTLKIQPAKLEDSAVYLCASRDTRISYEQYFGPGTRLTVT.

The chain carries TRBV5-1 and TRBJ1-5; D is possibly TRBD1 (6 bases). Trimming took off 4 bases at V and 7 bases at J, with 15 bases between the two ends. CDR1 is SGHRS and CDR2 is YFSETQ in the germline V gene. CDR3 size: 14 residues. CDR3 loop: CASSPDSPRQPQHF. The CDR3 region has the DNA TGCGCCAGCAGCCCGGACAGTCCTCGACAGCCCCAGCATTTT.

The chain has TRBV19 and TRBJ1-2; 7 bases line up with TRBD1. After removal of 6 bases from V and 4 bases from J, the junction contained 11 bases not matched to a gene. Germline loops: CDR1 LNHDA, CDR2 SQIVND (reference sequence). CDR3 length: 15 residues. As DNA, the CDR3 is TGTGCCAGTAGGGACGGGACAGCGCCAAGCTATGGCTACACCTTC. This gives the protein CASRDGTAPSYGYTF.

The chain is built from TRBV19 and TRBJ2-2; 8 bases fit TRBD1. Trimming at V came to 1 base and at J to 3 bases, leaving 4 bases not matched to a gene. From germline, CDR1 is LNHDA and CDR2 SQIVND (reference sequence). The CDR3 runs 16 residues. CDR3 loop: CASSIAGQGYTGELFF. The CDR3 DNA reads as TGTGCCAGTAGTATAGCAGGACAGGGATACACCGGGGAGCTGTTTTTT.

A word on this clone: Compared with germline, one end of the junction differs, possibly owing to a read error. The chain employs TRBV27 and TRBJ1-3; D is unresolved. The length of the CDR3 is 13 residues. Germline-derived CDR1 and CDR2 are MNHEY and SMNVEV (reference sequence). As DNA, the CDR3 is TGTGCCAGCAGTGAAAAGCGGGGTAATCTCTTTTTTTTT. Translating gives CASSEKRGNLFFF.

The chain couples TRBV28 to TRBJ1-2, with TRBD1 matching 7 bases. Germline V CDR1 and CDR2: MDHEN, SYDVKM. The CDR3 contains 16 residues. With 1 base clipped from V and 7 bases from J, the junction kept 12 bases outside the gene matches. CDR3 nucleotide sequence: TGTGCCAGCAGTTTATCCCCTTTAGGGGGCGGGCTTGGCTACACCTTC. It codes for CASSLSPLGGGLGYTF.

This clone was picked up a small number of times. The chain has TRBV4-1 and TRBJ2-7; 15 bases map to TRBD2. The CDR3 totals 18 residues. Germline V gene data show CDR1 as MGHRA and CDR2 as YSYEKL. V gave up 5 bases and J gave up 2 bases; unmatched junction bases: 10. The CDR3 sequence: CASSFGTSGGTVPYEQYF. The CDR3 DNA reads TGCGCCAGCAGCTTTGGGACTAGCGGGGGGACCGTGCCCTACGAGCAGTACTTC.

V gene TRBV19 combines with J gene TRBJ2-1, with 9 bases fitting TRBD2. Per the germline V gene, CDR1 is LNHDA and CDR2 is SQIVND (reference sequence). V lost 6 bases and J lost 3; bases outside the gene matches: 6. This CDR3 comprises 15 residues. CDR3 nucleotide sequence: TGTGCCAGTAGGAGTAGCGGGAGCCTCTACAATGAGCAGTTCTTC. Protein sequence: CASRSSGSLYNEQFF.

The chain links TRBV2 to TRBJ1-2, with no clear D. CDR1 and CDR2 (germline): SNHLY, FYNNEI. Trimming took 4 bases from V and 4 from J, leaving 16 bases between them. This CDR3 has 15 amino acids. CDR3 region: CASSGAQRRLYGYTF. CDR3 DNA: TGTGCCAGCAGTGGAGCACAGAGGAGGCTCTATGGCTACACCTTC. Supplemented by reference TRBV2 and TRBJ1-2, the full variable domain reads EPEVTQTPSHQVTQMGQEVILRCVPISNHLYFYWYRQILGQKVEFLVSFYNNEISEKSEIFDDQFSVERPDGSNFTLKIRSTKLEDSAMYFCASSGAQRRLYGYTFGSGTRLTVV.

The rearrangement uses TRBV2 and TRBJ2-2, with 10 bases lining up with TRBD2. CDR3 length: 16 residues. The trim removed 11 bases at V and 5 bases at J, leaving 14 bases unmatched. Germline CDR1 reads SNHLY; CDR2 reads FYNNEI. CDR3 region: CAHRRLAGLTTGELFF. In nucleotides, the CDR3 is TGTGCCCACCGGCGACTAGCGGGCCTTACTACCGGGGAGCTGTTTTTT.

This clone was seen more than once but under ten times. This sequence joins TRBV5-1 and TRBJ2-7; 8 positions agree with TRBD1. Germline CDR1 reads SGHRS; CDR2 reads YFSETQ. J gave up 0 bases and V 3 bases, and 2 bases lay outside the gene matches. The CDR3 spans 14 residues. CDR3 amino acids: CASSSGTGSYEQYF. Here the CDR3 DNA reads TGCGCCAGCAGCTCCGGGACAGGCTCCTACGAGCAGTACTTC.